Described below is a single TCR beta chain sequence and its context. What this receptor recognizes is not known. Base qualities are not recorded, but no much larger clone differs from it by a single base. The collaborating institutions used their own protocols to collect whole blood in K2EDTA tubes. Collaborator samples were shipped for TCRbeta analysis as frozen whole blood, isolated PBMCs, or DNA extracted from either sample type. The data are from a study of blood T cell repertoires in COVID-19 (dated by TCRdb to 2020 to 2021). Concerning the study at large: Samples covering the acute and convalescent phases of COVID-19 were provided by collaborators in the United States, Italy and Spain. Where available, HLA class I and class II types were taken from metadata supplied by the sample provider and were not determined by assay-based typing. A freely available public database, intended as a resource for researchers studying the immune response to SARS-CoV-2, is where the repertoires were released. A de-identified subject ID, COVID-19 status, age in years and sex were almost always included in the sample metadata. Samples came from the ongoing ImmuneRACE study (first 160 participants) plus 1,254 subjects from 6 global collaborators. The dataset comprised deeply sampled blood TCRbeta repertoires from subjects exposed to, actively infected with, or recovered from COVID-19. The prospective study material was composed of cDNA or gDNA derived from T cells, B-cell-depleted T cells, or PBMCs.

TCRbeta CDR3 regions were amplified from genomic DNA using the immunoSEQ Assay, a bias-controlled multiplex PCR. Per the original workflow: Nucleated cell counts per sample were estimated from amplification of reference gene primers within the assay. To quantify the absolute abundance of each unique TCRbeta CDR3 rearrangement, sequence reads were collapsed and filtered. Productive Simpson clonality was computed per sample as the square root of Simpson's diversity index over productive rearrangements. TCRdb provides this immuneACCESS table in a form limited to in-frame rearrangements. Some clones are lacking; in checked studies, under half of them reflect an unresolved V gene, and why the rest are absent is not known. The DNA gave D and trimming, while V, J and clone size come from that table. Within this sample are about 73,000 clones, with roughly 80% of them counted one time only. The ten top clones hold roughly 5.7% of the sample.

Trimming costs V 4 bases and J 1 base, and their ends lie 10 bases apart. The germline V gene provides CDR1 SNHLY and CDR2 FYNNEI. Inclusive of the bounding cysteine and phenylalanine, the CDR3 is 14 residues long. The entry retains the CDR3 DNA only, 42 bases that are in frame from base 1. Broader findings and caveats from the paper: The quantity of clinical and demographic metadata differed by source and by participant and was supplied without curation.

Sequencing was performed on peripheral blood. Recombination joined TRBV2 with TRBJ1-1; the D gene cannot be named for sure. The receptor was isolated from a woman between 55 and 75 years old with acute or convalescent COVID-19. The CDR3 reads as follows: CASSATESNTEAFF. The sequenced DNA: TGTGCCAGCAGTGCTACTGAGTCGAACACTGAAGCTTTCTTT.